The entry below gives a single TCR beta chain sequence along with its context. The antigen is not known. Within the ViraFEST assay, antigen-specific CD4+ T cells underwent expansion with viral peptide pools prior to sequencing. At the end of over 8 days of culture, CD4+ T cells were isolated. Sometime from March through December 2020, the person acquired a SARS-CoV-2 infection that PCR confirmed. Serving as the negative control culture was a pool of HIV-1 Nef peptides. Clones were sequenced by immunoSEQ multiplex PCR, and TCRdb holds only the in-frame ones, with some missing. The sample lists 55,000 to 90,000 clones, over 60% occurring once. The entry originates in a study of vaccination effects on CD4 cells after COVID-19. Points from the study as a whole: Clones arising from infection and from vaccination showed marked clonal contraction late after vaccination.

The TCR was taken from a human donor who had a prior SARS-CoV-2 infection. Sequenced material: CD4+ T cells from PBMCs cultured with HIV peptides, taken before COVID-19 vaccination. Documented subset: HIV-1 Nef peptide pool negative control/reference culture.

The CDR3 reads CASSYGQGHPGANVLTF. The CDR3, as DNA: TGTGCCAGCAGTTACGGACAGGGGCATCCTGGGGCCAACGTCCTGACTTTC. The rearrangement joins TRBV6-2 or TRBV6-3 to TRBJ2-6; 9 bases line up with TRBD1. Looked up from germline, CDR1 is MNHEY and CDR2 is SVGEGT. After removal of 2 bases from V and 2 bases from J, the junction contained 4 bases not matched to a gene. CDR3 length equals 17 residues.